These T cell receptor beta chains were read from a single sample in a study of patients and donors after allogeneic stem cell transplantation. Each CDR3 protein is one row after TCRdb ran MiXCR on the RT-PCR reads. In the table there are about 1,300 distinct CDR3 sequences, less than 45% of which are singletons. Input material: blood, either unsorted or a sorted T cell fraction (not recorded which). These receptor sequences come from a human donor who was either an allogeneic HSCT recipient or a stem cell or donor lymphocyte infusion donor (not recorded which). It is not recorded whose cells these are; they may come from a transplant donor. CDR3s include the opening cysteine and the closing phenylalanine or tryptophan. The D gene is left open where the match is weak. The size field is filled for only some rows; it gives once, few, many or a size class.

j_call | d_call | v_call | clone_size | cdr3_length | cdr3_aa | cdr3_nt
TRBJ2-7 | - | TRBV11-2 | - | 15 | CASSLGDWSSYEQYF | TGTGCCAGCAGCTTAGGAGATTGGAGCTCCTACGAGCAGTACTTC
TRBJ2-7 | TRBD1 | TRBV4-3 | - | 15 | CASSQGTGSSYEQYF | TGCGCCAGCAGCCAAGGGACAGGGAGCTCCTACGAGCAGTACTTC
TRBJ1-3 | TRBD1 | TRBV18 | - | 16 | CASSPGLTGAGNTIYF | TGTGCCAGCTCACCTGGATTGACAGGGGCTGGAAACACCATATATTTT
TRBJ2-7 | - | TRBV5-1 | - | 11 | CASSLGYEQYF | TGCGCCAGCAGCTTGGGGTACGAGCAGTACTTC
TRBJ2-1 | TRBD1 | TRBV12-3/TRBV12-4 | few | 13 | CASRRDSYNEQFF | TGTGCCAGCAGAAGGGACAGCTACAATGAGCAGTTCTTC
TRBJ2-5 | - | TRBV5-1 | - | 15 | CASSLRASRDETQYF | TGCGCCAGCAGCTTGCGGGCTAGCCGGGATGAGACCCAGTACTTC
TRBJ2-7 | TRBD1 | TRBV28 | - | 14 | CASSLQWTGDEQYF | TGTGCCAGCAGTTTACAGTGGACAGGGGACGAGCAGTACTTC
TRBJ2-1 | - | TRBV4-3 | - | 15 | CASSQGPSSYNEQFF | TGCGCCAGCAGCCAAGGACCGAGCTCCTACAATGAGCAGTTCTTC
TRBJ2-3 | TRBD2 | TRBV29-1 | few | 12 | CSGRGGADTQYF | TGCAGCGGACGGGGGGGGGCAGATACGCAGTATTTT
TRBJ2-1 | - | TRBV5-4 | - | 14 | CASSPGLGANEQFF | TGTGCCAGCAGCCCTGGCCTGGGGGCCAATGAGCAGTTCTTC
TRBJ2-1 | TRBD2 | TRBV13 | - | 15 | CASSSSGRYNNEQFF | TGTGCCAGCAGCTCAAGCGGGAGATATAACAATGAGCAGTTCTTC
TRBJ2-1 | TRBD2 | TRBV5-1 | - | 15 | CASSLALAGGNEQFF | TGCGCCAGCAGCTTGGCCCTAGCGGGAGGCAATGAGCAGTTCTTC
TRBJ2-7 | - | TRBV5-4 | - | 13 | CASRSADGYEQYF | TGTGCCAGCAGATCCGCGGACGGCTACGAGCAGTACTTC
TRBJ2-3 | - | TRBV6-1 | large | 16 | CASSEGSGTNTDTQYF | TGTGCCAGCAGTGAAGGATCTGGGACCAACACAGATACGCAGTATTTT
TRBJ1-2 | - | TRBV12-3/TRBV12-4 | - | 13 | CASSKRSRGGYTF | TGTGCCAGCAGTAAGAGATCCAGGGGAGGCTACACCTTC
TRBJ2-1 | - | TRBV12-3/TRBV12-4 | few | 13 | CASSLGAGNEQCF | TGTGCCAGCAGTTTAGGGGCGGGGAATGAGCAGTGCTTC
TRBJ1-1 | TRBD1 | TRBV18 | - | 15 | CASSYAGQTNTEAFF | TGTGCCAGCTCGTACGCGGGACAGACGAACACTGAAGCTTTCTTT
TRBJ2-3 | - | TRBV7-2 | few | 16 | CASSHSLTDVTDTQYF | TGTGCCAGCAGCCACAGCCTTACCGACGTGACAGATACGCAGTATTTT
TRBJ1-2 | TRBD1 | TRBV28 | - | 13 | CASSFVQGDGYTF | TGTGCCAGCAGTTTTGTTCAGGGGGATGGCTACACCTTC
TRBJ2-7 | - | TRBV5-1 | few | 15 | CASSLGGKGEYEQYF | TGCGCCAGCAGCTTGGGAGGGAAGGGAGAGTACGAGCAGTACTTC
TRBJ2-2 | TRBD2 | TRBV6-5 | few | 15 | CASSLASGRAGELFF | TGTGCCAGCAGTTTGGCTAGCGGGAGGGCTGGGGAGCTGTTTTTT
TRBJ1-6 | - | TRBV2 | - | 13 | CASSEGVGSPLHF | TGTGCCAGCAGTGAAGGCGTGGGCTCACCCCTCCACTTT
TRBJ2-1 | TRBD2 | TRBV5-4 | - | 15 | CASSPGLAGYNEQFF | TGTGCCAGCAGCCCGGGACTAGCGGGCTACAATGAGCAGTTCTTC
TRBJ2-7 | - | TRBV5-4 | - | 12 | CASSLTGHEQYF | TGTGCCAGCAGCTTGACAGGGCACGAGCAGTACTTC
TRBJ2-3 | TRBD1 | TRBV28 | few | 12 | CASSRTGRTQYF | TGTGCCAGCAGTCGGACAGGGCGCACGCAGTATTTT
TRBJ2-7 | TRBD1 | TRBV5-1 | large | 14 | CASSSSGTGSEQYF | TGCGCCAGCAGCTCATCCGGGACAGGGAGCGAGCAGTACTTC
TRBJ1-1 | - | TRBV6-2/TRBV6-3 | few | 14 | CASNIGTTNTEAFF | TGTGCCAGCAATATCGGGACAACGAACACTGAAGCTTTCTTT
TRBJ2-1 | - | TRBV6-6 | few | 14 | CASTSTGFVGEQFF | TGTGCCAGCACCTCAACAGGGTTCGTGGGTGAGCAGTTCTTC
TRBJ2-7 | - | TRBV6-6 | - | 14 | CASSYPPSQYEQYF | TGTGCCAGCAGTTACCCCCCCAGCCAATACGAGCAGTACTTC
TRBJ2-3 | - | TRBV7-2 | - | 16 | CASSLVRSRAGDTQYF | TGTGCCAGCAGCTTAGTTCGTTCCAGGGCTGGGGATACGCAGTATTTT
TRBJ2-7 | - | TRBV2 | few | 13 | CASSPGHTYEQYF | TGTGCCAGCAGTCCGGGACACACCTACGAGCAGTACTTC
TRBJ2-6 | - | TRBV5-6 | few | 13 | CASSFTGANVLTF | TGTGCCAGCAGTTTTACTGGGGCCAACGTCCTGACTTTC
TRBJ2-1 | TRBD2 | TRBV6-1 | - | 15 | CASMRGLATGDEQFF | TGTGCCAGCATGAGGGGACTAGCAACAGGGGATGAGCAGTTCTTC
TRBJ1-1 | TRBD1 | TRBV6-6 | few | 15 | CASSQRQGMNTEAFF | TGTGCCAGCAGTCAGCGACAGGGGATGAACACTGAAGCTTTCTTT
TRBJ2-7 | - | TRBV7-9 | - | 14 | CASSLEGVSSEQYF | TGTGCCAGCAGCTTAGAGGGAGTGTCAAGCGAGCAGTACTTC
TRBJ2-2 | - | TRBV7-3 | - | 14 | CASSPSIQTGELFF | TGTGCCAGCAGTCCCTCCATTCAGACGGGGGAGCTGTTTTTT
TRBJ1-1 | - | TRBV20-1 | - | 12 | CSASSLNTEAFF | TGCAGTGCTAGTAGTCTGAACACTGAAGCTTTCTTT
TRBJ2-4 | TRBD2 | TRBV28 | - | 16 | CASRRSGVGAKNIQYF | TGTGCCAGCAGGCGGAGCGGGGTGGGTGCCAAAAACATTCAGTACTTC
TRBJ2-7 | - | TRBV30 | once | 13 | CAWKDPGSYEQYF | TGTGCCTGGAAAGACCCAGGCTCCTACGAGCAGTACTTC
TRBJ1-1 | TRBD1 | TRBV5-6 | - | 14 | CASSWDRGDGRAFF | TGTGCCAGCAGCTGGGACAGGGGGGATGGCCGAGCTTTCTTT
TRBJ2-5 | TRBD1 | TRBV11-3 | once | 13 | CASSPGQGETQYF | TGTGCCAGCAGCCCAGGACAGGGAGAGACCCAGTACTTC
TRBJ2-7 | - | TRBV10-3 | - | 12 | CAISSLGNEQYF | TGTGCCATCAGTTCCCTAGGCAACGAGCAGTACTTC
TRBJ1-5 | TRBD1 | TRBV12-3/TRBV12-4 | - | 14 | CASSRDRDNQPQHF | TGTGCCAGCAGTCGGGACAGGGATAATCAGCCCCAGCATTTT
TRBJ2-1 | TRBD2 | TRBV7-2 | few | 14 | CASSLGLAGAEQFF | TGTGCCAGCAGCTTAGGCCTAGCGGGAGCTGAGCAGTTCTTC
TRBJ1-2 | - | TRBV11-3 | - | 13 | CASTRDGMGGYTF | TGTGCCAGCACCCGGGACGGGATGGGTGGCTACACCTTC
TRBJ2-5 | - | TRBV15 | once | 13 | CATSAGPQETQYF | TGTGCCACCAGCGCTGGTCCACAAGAGACCCAGTACTTC
TRBJ2-7 | - | TRBV6-2/TRBV6-3 | large | 11 | CASSYFYEQYF | TGTGCCAGCAGTTACTTCTACGAGCAGTACTTC
TRBJ1-1 | - | TRBV24-1 | - | 15 | CATSDTGSGNTEAFF | TGTGCCACCAGCGACACAGGGTCGGGGAACACTGAAGCTTTCTTT
TRBJ2-7 | - | TRBV20-1 | few | 14 | CSARGTSVGYEQYF | TGCAGTGCTAGAGGGACTTCGGTGGGCTACGAGCAGTACTTC
TRBJ2-1 | - | TRBV24-1 | - | 12 | CATSDRYNEQFF | TGTGCCACCAGTGACCGATACAATGAGCAGTTCTTC
TRBJ1-1 | - | TRBV25-1 | - | 14 | CASSVTGPYTEAFF | TGTGCCAGCAGTGTTACAGGGCCATACACTGAAGCTTTCTTT
TRBJ1-1 | - | TRBV28 | - | 14 | CASSFVQMNTEAFF | TGTGCCAGCAGTTTCGTACAGATGAACACTGAAGCTTTCTTT